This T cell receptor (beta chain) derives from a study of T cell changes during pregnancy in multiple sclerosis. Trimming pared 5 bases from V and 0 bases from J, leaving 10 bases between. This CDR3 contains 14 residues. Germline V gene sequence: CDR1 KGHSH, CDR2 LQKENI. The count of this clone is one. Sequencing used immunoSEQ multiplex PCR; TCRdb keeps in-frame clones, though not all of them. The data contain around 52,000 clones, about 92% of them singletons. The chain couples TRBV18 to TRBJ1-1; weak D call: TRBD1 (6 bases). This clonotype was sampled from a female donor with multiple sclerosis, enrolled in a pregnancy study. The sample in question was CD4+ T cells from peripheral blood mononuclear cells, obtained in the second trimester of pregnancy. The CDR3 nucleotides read TGTGCCAGCTCAAATGACAGGATGAACACTGAAGCTTTCTTT. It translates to CASSNDRMNTEAFF.